These 17 T cell receptor beta chains were sequenced from one sample in a study of memory CD4+ T cells and cytomegalovirus serostatus. The sort gate was single viable CD3+CD4+CD8-CD45RO+ cells for memory CD4+ T cells. Data came from immunoSEQ multiplex PCR; TCRdb stores just in-frame clones and leaves some out. The data contain 55,000 to 75,000 clones, roughly 80% of them singletons. The sample comprised memory CD4+ T cells from blood. The receptors derive from an adult in good health and CMV-seronegative.

This chain connects TRBV6-1 to TRBJ2-3; D may be TRBD1 (6 bases). Trimming cost V 6 bases and J 0 bases, with 13 bases left between them. The CDR3 consists of 15 residues. Germline loops: CDR1 MNHNS, CDR2 SASEGT. CDR3 sequence (DNA): TGTGCCAGCAGCCGACAGGCTCCTAGCACAGATACGCAGTATTTT. Protein product: CASSRQAPSTDTQYF.

The chain employs TRBV29-1 and TRBJ2-7, with TRBD2 matching over 11 bases. Germline-derived CDR1 and CDR2 are SQVTM and ANQGSEA. There are 17 residues in the CDR3. Trimming removed 4 bases from V and 1 base from J; junction bases left unmatched: 12. The CDR3 region has the DNA TGCAGCGTTGTAGGGAGATCCCGACTAGCGGGGTCCTACGAGCAGTACTTC. It specifies CSVVGRSRLAGSYEQYF.

The gene calls are TRBV18 and TRBJ2-1, with TRBD2 matching over 9 bases. CDR1 and CDR2 (germline): KGHSH, LQKENI. Trimming removed 4 bases from V and 0 bases from J; junction bases left unmatched: 10. This CDR3 contains 18 residues. CDR3 loop: CASSRVAGAGGSYNEQFF. The CDR3 DNA follows: TGTGCCAGCTCACGGGTTGCGGGAGCGGGGGGCTCCTACAATGAGCAGTTCTTC. The complete variable domain, with remaining parts taken from reference TRBV18 and TRBJ2-1, reads NAGVMQNPRHLVRRRGQEARLRCSPMKGHSHVYWYRQLPEEGLKFMVYLQKENIIDESGMPKERFSAEFPKEGPSILRIQQVVRGDSAAYFCASSRVAGAGGSYNEQFFGPGTRLTVL.

The rearrangement links TRBV30 to TRBJ2-1; perhaps TRBD2 as D (6 bases). The V gene lost 5 bases and the J gene lost 7 bases, with 15 bases spanning the gap. This CDR3 contains 13 residues. Germline V gene lookup returns CDR1 GTSNPN and CDR2 SVGIG (reference sequence). The CDR3 region has the DNA TGTGCCTGGTCCAAAAACCGGGGGAATGAGCAGTTCTTC. As protein: CAWSKNRGNEQFF.

V is TRBV11-2 and J is TRBJ1-4, with D hard to call. The CDR3 extends over 14 amino acids. Trimming left V 5 bases short and J 0 bases short, with 7 bases between. CDR1 is SGHAT and CDR2 is FQNNGV in the germline V gene. In nucleotides, the CDR3 is TGTGCCAGCAGCCGACTAGCAACTAATGAAAAACTGTTTTTT. Residues: CASSRLATNEKLFF.

The V call is TRBV2, the J call TRBJ1-5; D gene unclear. There are 13 residues in the CDR3. V was pared by 6 bases and J by 5 bases, with 11 bases between. Germline lookup yields CDR1 SNHLY and CDR2 FYNNEI. In DNA, the CDR3 is TGTGCCAGCAGATGGGTCGGGGATCAGCCCCAGCATTTT. It specifies CASRWVGDQPQHF.

The chain is built from TRBV27 and TRBJ2-7; TRBD1 matches 8 bases. This CDR3 is 18 amino acids long. CDR1 is MNHEY, CDR2 SMNVEV, per germline (reference sequence). The junction had 10 bases not matched to a gene; V was cut back by 0 bases and J by 0 bases. The CDR3 reads CASSLSPGGPINSYEQYF. In nucleotides, the CDR3 is TGTGCCAGCAGTTTATCGCCAGGGGGCCCAATAAACTCCTACGAGCAGTACTTC.

The CDR3 region is CASRRQTSGGAAWAEQFF. CDR3 bases: TGTGCCAGCAGGAGACAGACTAGCGGGGGGGCGGCCTGGGCTGAGCAGTTCTTC. The rearrangement uses TRBV2 and TRBJ2-1; 14 bases are a match to TRBD2. Unmatched junction bases numbered 16, after V lost 6 bases and J lost 9 bases. The germline gives CDR1 SNHLY, CDR2 FYNNEI. The CDR3 totals 18 residues.

The chain uses TRBV19 and TRBJ2-2; perhaps TRBD2 as D (6 bases). V was pared by 3 bases and J by 0 bases, with 17 bases between. CDR1 is LNHDA and CDR2 is SQIVND in the germline V gene (reference sequence). The CDR3 contains 18 residues. The CDR3, as DNA: TGTGCCAGTAGTATGACCCCCAGGGACTCCACGAACACCGGGGAGCTGTTTTTT. Residues: CASSMTPRDSTNTGELFF.

This clone was picked up a small number of times. The chain has TRBV7-6 and TRBJ2-2; D not certain. With 2 bases removed from V and 2 bases from J, the gap between germline ends came to 9 bases. The germline CDR1 and CDR2 sequences are SGHVS and FNYEAQ. This CDR3 comprises 15 residues. CDR3 region: CASSLQADNTGELFF. The CDR3 nucleotides are TGTGCCAGCAGCTTACAGGCGGACAACACCGGGGAGCTGTTTTTT. Filled out from reference TRBV7-6 and TRBJ2-2, the complete variable domain reads GAGVSQSPRYKVTKRGQDVALRCDPISGHVSLYWYRQALGQGPEFLTYFNYEAQQDKSGLPNDRFSAERPEGSISTLTIQRTEQRDSAMYRCASSLQADNTGELFFGEGSRLTVL.

The J gene is TRBJ1-1, the V gene TRBV6-5; maybe TRBD1 (5 bases). The CDR3 spans 14 residues. V lost 8 bases and J 11 bases, leaving 24 bases between the germline ends. Germline-derived CDR1 and CDR2 are MNHEY and SVGAGI. CDR3 residues: CASCRIGDGRLAFF. The CDR3 DNA reads as TGTGCCAGCTGTCGAATTGGGGACGGGAGACTTGCTTTCTTT.

This clone has a single count. The V call is TRBV6-5, the J call TRBJ1-5; D remains ambiguous. Germline assignment: CDR1 MNHEY and CDR2 SVGAGI. This CDR3 has 12 residues. Trimming took 4 bases from V and 7 from J, leaving 8 bases between them. The CDR3 protein is CASSSLWQPQHF. CDR3 coding DNA: TGTGCCAGCAGTTCCCTTTGGCAGCCCCAGCATTTT.

In its sample, this clone was seen a few times. The gene calls are TRBV19 and TRBJ1-1; D not resolved. V was pared by 8 bases and J by 1 base, with 8 bases between. This CDR3 spans 12 amino acids. Germline V gene sequence: CDR1 LNHDA, CDR2 SQIVND (reference sequence). The CDR3 is CASAAENTEAFF. For the CDR3, the DNA is TGTGCCAGTGCGGCGGAGAACACTGAAGCTTTCTTT.

This clone turned up a few times. The chain is built from TRBV4-2 and TRBJ1-4, with 7 bases lining up with TRBD1. Trimming took 3 bases from V and 0 from J; bases not matched to a gene: 16. CDR1 is LGHNA and CDR2 is YNFKEQ in the germline V gene. CDR3 length: 20 amino acids. This CDR3 is CASSQLGTATNPATNEKLFF. In nucleotides, the CDR3 is TGTGCCAGCAGCCAGCTCGGGACAGCCACTAATCCCGCAACTAATGAAAAACTGTTTTTT.

The chain recombines TRBV9 with TRBJ1-2; no firm D call. The CDR3 has 14 residues. Trimming took 3 bases from V and 5 from J, leaving 14 bases between them. Germline assignment: CDR1 SGDLS and CDR2 YYNGEE. This CDR3 reads CASSASGEPYGYTF. CDR3 DNA: TGTGCCAGCAGCGCCTCGGGAGAACCTTATGGCTACACCTTC.

This sequence joins TRBV9 and TRBJ2-1; no reliable D call. V was trimmed by 1 base and J by 4 bases, leaving 9 bases between them. This CDR3 is 14 amino acids long. The germline V gene encodes CDR1 SGDLS and CDR2 YYNGEE. The CDR3 DNA reads TGTGCCAGCAGCGTAATAGGTACTTACAATGAGCAGTTCTTC. Its translation: CASSVIGTYNEQFF.

This clone occurred a few times. Other DNA sequences in this sample translate to the same CDR3. The V and J genes are TRBV27 and TRBJ1-1; D gene ambiguous. V was cut by 3 bases and J by 0 bases, with 8 bases left in between. The CDR3 length is 14 residues. Germline loops: CDR1 MNHEY, CDR2 SMNVEV (reference sequence). The chain's CDR3 is CASSLGGLNTEAFF. DNA for the CDR3: TGTGCCAGCAGTTTGGGAGGACTGAACACTGAAGCTTTCTTT.